The clone carrying this TCR beta chain has a count of ten or more. What it binds is unknown. Per germline, CDR1 ENHRY and CDR2 SYGVKD. There are 15 residues in the CDR3. The V end was cut by 4 bases, the J end by 1 base, with 13 bases between. The authors diagnosed from clinical symptoms, serum thyroxine, TRAb, thyroid ultrasound and orbital computed tomography. PBMCs were isolated from a roughly 9 ml sample of fresh peripheral blood. This entry is derived from a study of Graves' ophthalmopathy and Graves' hyperthyroidism. Overall study findings and caveats: With a specificity of 72.22% and a sensitivity of about 69%, the model predicted ophthalmopathy progression. Ophthalmopathy versus stable hyperthyroidism: 13-signature model gave around 90% sensitivity, 81.08% specificity.

Amplifying from RNA transcripts, the study obtained TCR beta CDR3 regions. HTBI primers served in a first-round RT-PCR, which a second-round multiplex PCR followed. MiXCR, applied by TCRdb to the multiplex PCR reads, yields one record per CDR3 protein. The sample has about 410,000 distinct CDR3 sequences, around 18% seen once. The rearrangement joins TRBV10-3 to TRBJ1-1; D unclear. The sample comprised peripheral blood. This clonotype was sampled from a young woman with Graves' ophthalmopathy. CDR3 amino acids: CAISGAEGSNTEAFF. As DNA, the CDR3 is TGTGCCATCAGTGGGGCAGAGGGTTCGAACACTGAAGCTTTCTTT.